A single sample gave rise to the 15 T cell receptor beta chains below, sequenced in a study of T-cell reconstitution after alpha-beta-depleted transplantation in children (dated by TCRdb to the mid-2010s). Receptors were amplified or captured by PCR. Sequencing relied on an Illumina HiSeq 2500. Molecular barcoding was employed in the preparation of TCR libraries, with unique molecular identifiers being used to normalize TCRbeta repertoire quantification. TCRdb reanalyzed the raw reads on its own, using fastp at Q25 for trimming and MiXCR for clone calling, and kept in-frame beta chains. Each entry merges the rows of one CDR3 protein and shows their most common DNA and genes. This sample holds approximately 1,000,000 distinct CDR3 sequences; about 30% were observed only once. The top ten hold under 30% of the sample. The treatment or condition label corresponds to: allogeneic hematopoietic cell transplantation with graft depleted of TCRalphabeta T cells and CD19 B cells.

The sequencing used PBMCs, mostly from graft donor cells, collected 360 days after TCRalphabeta/CD19-depleted stem cell transplant. The receptors shown here come from a boy less than two years old who had a stem cell transplant for SCID, so the T cells may come from the graft donor.

This clonotype was detected only a few times. The genes are TRBV5-1 and TRBJ2-1; 7 bases agree with TRBD1. The germline V gene has CDR1 SGHRS and CDR2 YFSETQ. Trimming cost V 2 bases and J 7 bases; bases outside gene matches: 9. This CDR3 region has 15 residues. DNA for the CDR3: TGCGCCAGCAGCTTACTGACAGGGATTAGGAATGAGCAGTTCTTC. It yields the protein CASSLLTGIRNEQFF.

This chain connects TRBV5-1 to TRBJ2-3; a possible D gene is TRBD1 (6 bases). The V and J ends lost 0 bases and 4 bases respectively, with 12 bases between them. The CDR3 consists of 15 residues. Germline lookup yields CDR1 SGHRS and CDR2 YFSETQ. Here the CDR3 DNA reads TGCGCCAGCAGCTTGGATAGGGGGTACGCAGATACGCAGTATTTT. This translates into CASSLDRGYADTQYF.

This clonotype was counted a few times. This chain links TRBV5-1 with TRBJ2-7, with TRBD1 matching over 7 bases. Germline CDR1 and CDR2: SGHRS and YFSETQ. The trim removed 5 bases at V and 6 bases at J, leaving 5 bases unmatched. The CDR3 contains 12 residues. CDR3 nucleotide sequence: TGCGCCAGCAGAACGCACAGGGGCGAGCAGTACTTC. Protein product: CASRTHRGEQYF.

This clonotype was counted ten times or more. CDR3 region: CASSAQGASSYNEQFF. CDR3 nucleotide sequence: TGTGCCAGCAGTGCCCAGGGGGCTAGCTCCTACAATGAGCAGTTCTTC. The V and J genes are TRBV12-3 or TRBV12-4 and TRBJ2-1, with TRBD1 matching 8 bases. CDR3 length: 16 residues. The trim removed 5 bases at V and 0 bases at J, leaving 6 bases unmatched.

This clonotype was detected many times. The gene calls are TRBV30 and TRBJ2-5; a possible D gene is TRBD1 (6 bases). This CDR3 region has 13 residues. V gave up 3 bases and J gave up 4 bases, with 12 bases separating them. The V gene's germline CDR1 is GTSNPN and CDR2 SVGIG (reference sequence). The CDR3 coding sequence is TGTGCCTGGAGCAGGGGACCTCCAGAGACCCAGTACTTC. This codes for CAWSRGPPETQYF.

This chain joins TRBV9 and TRBJ2-7, with 8 bases identical to TRBD1. The trim removed 3 bases at V and 0 bases at J, leaving 5 bases unmatched. The CDR3 covers 15 residues. CDR1 is SGDLS, CDR2 YYNGEE, per germline. CDR3 sequence (DNA): TGTGCCAGCAGCGCGGGACAGGCGAACTCCTACGAGCAGTACTTC. This encodes CASSAGQANSYEQYF. The full variable domain, in which reference TRBV9 and TRBJ2-7 provide the parts outside the CDR3, is DSGVTQTPKHLITATGQRVTLRCSPRSGDLSVYWYQQSLDQGLQFLIQYYNGEERAKGNILERFSAQQFPDLHSELNLSSLELGDSALYFCASSAGQANSYEQYFGPGTRLTVT.

This clonotype has a handful of counts. The chain combines TRBV10-3 with TRBJ2-4, with D maybe TRBD2 (6 bases). V was shortened by 2 bases and J by 10 bases, with 18 bases between the two germline ends. This CDR3 has 15 residues. Germline V CDR1 and CDR2: ENHRY, SYGVKD. The chain's CDR3 is CAISELDSDRGIQYF. Here the CDR3 DNA reads TGTGCCATCAGTGAGCTTGATTCCGACCGGGGGATTCAGTACTTC.

The CDR3 DNA reads TGTGCCAGCAGTTTATTAAGACTGGACGAGCAGTACTTC. The encoded protein is CASSLLRLDEQYF. V and J are TRBV12-3 or TRBV12-4 and TRBJ2-7; D is unclear. The CDR3 runs 13 residues. V lost 2 bases and J lost 5, with 10 bases in between.

The chain recombines TRBV6-1 with TRBJ1-5; 8 bases align to TRBD1. The CDR3 covers 16 residues. V lost 6 bases to trimming and J lost 1 base; unmatched junction nucleotides: 8. Per the germline V gene, CDR1 is MNHNS and CDR2 is SASEGT. CDR3 DNA: TGTGCCAGCAGAGGTATCCAGGGGGCAAGCAATCAGCCCCAGCATTTT. It codes for CASRGIQGASNQPQHF.

The rearrangement joins TRBV5-8 to TRBJ2-4; 7 bases are a match to TRBD1. Trimming removed 2 bases from V and 8 bases from J; junction bases left unmatched: 1. The CDR3 runs 12 residues. Germline V gives CDR1 SGHTS, CDR2 YDEGEE. CDR3 nucleotides: TGTGCCAGCAGCTTAGGGGGCCACATTCAGTACTTC. Translated: CASSLGGHIQYF.

This clonotype came up many times. V usage is TRBV7-8 and J usage is TRBJ1-2; TRBD1 matches at 7 bases. The CDR3 is made up of 14 amino acids. Germline V lookup: CDR1 SGHVS, CDR2 FQNEAQ. The J segment lost 2 bases and the V segment lost 5 bases, leaving 5 bases of the junction unmatched. The DNA for the CDR3 is TGTGCCAGCAGCCCCCTACAGGGGAACTATGGCTACACCTTC. Amino acids: CASSPLQGNYGYTF.

This clonotype has a handful of counts. The chain has TRBV12-3 or TRBV12-4 and TRBJ1-6; 7 bases agree with TRBD1. The CDR3 covers 16 residues. Germline trimming cut 3 bases from V and 7 bases from J; bases unmatched to any gene: 9. The CDR3 nucleotides are TGTGCCAGCAGTTTGTTGGGGACAGTGAGAAATTCACCCCTCCACTTT. Its protein is CASSLLGTVRNSPLHF.

The chain is built from TRBV10-3 and TRBJ2-3; 7 nucleotides line up with TRBD1. Germline V gene lookup returns CDR1 ENHRY and CDR2 SYGVKD. Trimming took 5 bases from V and 3 from J; bases not matched to a gene: 11. The CDR3 is made up of 16 amino acids. The CDR3 coding sequence is TGTGCCATCAGTTCCCTCCCAGGGGGTATAACAGATACGCAGTATTTT. As protein: CAISSLPGGITDTQYF.

This clonotype was found a few times. The rearrangement joins TRBV12-3 or TRBV12-4 to TRBJ2-3, with D unclear. V was shortened by 5 bases and J by 3 bases, with 18 bases between the two germline ends. The CDR3 is 16 residues long. This CDR3 is CASSPWGFQETDTQYF. The CDR3 DNA follows: TGTGCCAGCAGTCCCTGGGGATTTCAAGAGACAGATACGCAGTATTTT.

The rearrangement joins TRBV5-1 to TRBJ2-7; 10 bases align to TRBD1. With 4 bases clipped from V and 4 bases from J, the junction kept 8 bases outside the gene matches. Germline V lookup: CDR1 SGHRS, CDR2 YFSETQ. The CDR3 runs to 15 residues. The CDR3 DNA reads as TGCGCCAGCAGCACTCTGGGACAGGGGAGATACGAGCAGTACTTC. It translates to CASSTLGQGRYEQYF.